The entry below describes one T cell receptor beta chain. Runs used v3.0 of the immunoSEQ assay and were done at survey level. The protocol was immunoSEQ multiplex PCR, while the TCRdb copy is restricted to in-frame clones and leaves out a portion. The table records around 30,000 clones, roughly 84% of them present only once. These data belong to a study of long-term antiretroviral therapy in people with HIV. Trimming stripped 3 bases from V and 14 bases from J, with 14 bases between. The CDR3 is 12 amino acids. CDR1 is WNHNN and CDR2 is SYGVQD in the germline V gene (reference sequence). The source was unsorted PBMCs, collected 3 years after starting antiretroviral therapy. V and J are TRBV10-1 and TRBJ2-1; possibly TRBD1 or TRBD2 for D (5 bases each). The TCR sequence derives from a man aged 40-50 years with HIV. The CDR3 region is CASSDGGAREFF. DNA of the CDR3: TGCGCCAGCAGTGATGGGGGAGCGAGGGAGTTCTTC.